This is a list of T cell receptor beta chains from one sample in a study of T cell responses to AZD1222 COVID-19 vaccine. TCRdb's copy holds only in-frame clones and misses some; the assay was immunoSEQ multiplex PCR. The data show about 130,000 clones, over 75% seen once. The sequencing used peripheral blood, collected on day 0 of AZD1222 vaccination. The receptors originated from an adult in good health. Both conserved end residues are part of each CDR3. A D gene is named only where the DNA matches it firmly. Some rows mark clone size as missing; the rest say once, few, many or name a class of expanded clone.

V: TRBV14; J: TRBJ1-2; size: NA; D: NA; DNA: TGTGCCAGCAGCCATCCCAAATATGGCTACACCTTC; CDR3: CASSHPKYGYTF
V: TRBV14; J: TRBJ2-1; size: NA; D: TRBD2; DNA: TGTGCCAGCAGCCAACGACTAGCGGGAGGGCCTCGCAATGAGCAGTTCTTC; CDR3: CASSQRLAGGPRNEQFF
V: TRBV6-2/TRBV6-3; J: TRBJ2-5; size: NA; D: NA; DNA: TGTGCCAGCAGTTACCTGGGGACCAAAGAGACCCAGTACTTC; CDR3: CASSYLGTKETQYF
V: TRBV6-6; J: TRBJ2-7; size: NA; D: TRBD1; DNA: TGTGCCAGCAGGCCCCGACAGGGAACCTCCTACGAGCAGTACTTC; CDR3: CASRPRQGTSYEQYF
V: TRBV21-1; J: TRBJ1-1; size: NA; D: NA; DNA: TGTGCCAGCAGCACCTCACGGACAAGAGAAACTGAAGCTTTCTTT; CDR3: CASSTSRTRETEAFF
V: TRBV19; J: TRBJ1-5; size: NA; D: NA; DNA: TGTGCCAGTGGACCGTTCAATCAGCCCCAGCATTTT; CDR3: CASGPFNQPQHF
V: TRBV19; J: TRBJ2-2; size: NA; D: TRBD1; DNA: TGTGCCAGTAAAAGGGTGACAGGGGTATCGGGGGAGCTGTTTTTT; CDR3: CASKRVTGVSGELFF
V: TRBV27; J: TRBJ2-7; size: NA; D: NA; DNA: TGTGCCAGCAGGGACGGGGGCGGCTCTTACGAGCAGTACTTC; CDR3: CASRDGGGSYEQYF
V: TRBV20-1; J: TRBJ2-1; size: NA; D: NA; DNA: TGCAGTGCCAGTCGGTCTAGCAGGTACAATGAGCAGTTCTTC; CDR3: CSASRSSRYNEQFF
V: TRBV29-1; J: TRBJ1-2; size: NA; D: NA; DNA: TGCAGCGTTTTTGCGAAGACGGCGGTTGAAGGCTACACCTTC; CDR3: CSVFAKTAVEGYTF
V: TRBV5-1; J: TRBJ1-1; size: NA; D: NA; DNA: TGCGCCAGCAGCCTCTGGACAGAAAACACTGAAGCTTTCTTT; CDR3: CASSLWTENTEAFF
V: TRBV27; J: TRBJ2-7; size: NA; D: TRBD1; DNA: TGTGCCAGCAGTTTGGGGCGACAGGGAACCTACGAGCAGTACTTC; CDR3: CASSLGRQGTYEQYF
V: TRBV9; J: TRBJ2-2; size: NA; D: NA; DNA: TGTGCCAGCAGCGTAACCGGGAACACCGGGGAGCTGTTTTTT; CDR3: CASSVTGNTGELFF
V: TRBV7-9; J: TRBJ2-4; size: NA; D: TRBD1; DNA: TGTGCCAGCAGCTTAGCTCTACCGGGACAGTTAGCCAAAAACATTCAGTACTTC; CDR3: CASSLALPGQLAKNIQYF
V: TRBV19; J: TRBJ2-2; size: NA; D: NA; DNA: TGTGCCAGTAGTCCCATCACACGCGTAGACGGGGAGCTGTTTTTT; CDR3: CASSPITRVDGELFF
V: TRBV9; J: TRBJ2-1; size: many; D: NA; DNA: TGTGCCAGCAGCGTGGACGAAATTTATGAGCAGTTCTTC; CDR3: CASSVDEIYEQFF
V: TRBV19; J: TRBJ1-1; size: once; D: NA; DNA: TGTGCCAGTAGTATAGCAGAAGGAATGAACACTGAAGCTTTCTTT; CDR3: CASSIAEGMNTEAFF
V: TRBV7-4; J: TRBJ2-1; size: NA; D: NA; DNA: TGTGCCAGCAGCTTAAATCCCAGAGTCTACAATGAGCAGTTCTTC; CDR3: CASSLNPRVYNEQFF
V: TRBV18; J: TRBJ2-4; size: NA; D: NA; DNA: TGTGCCAGCTCAGTACAGGGTCTAGCCAAAAACATTCAGTACTTC; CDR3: CASSVQGLAKNIQYF
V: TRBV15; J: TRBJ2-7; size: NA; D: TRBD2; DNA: TGTGCCACCAGCAGGTTAGCGGGAGGGTACGAGCAGTACTTC; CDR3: CATSRLAGGYEQYF
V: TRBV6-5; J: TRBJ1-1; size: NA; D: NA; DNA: TGTGCCAGCAGCCGACCGGACAGTCTAGCTTTCTTT; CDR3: CASSRPDSLAFF
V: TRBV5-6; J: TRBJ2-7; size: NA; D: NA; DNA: TGTGCCAGCAGCCGGGACCATCTACGTGGGCAGTACTTC; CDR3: CASSRDHLRGQYF
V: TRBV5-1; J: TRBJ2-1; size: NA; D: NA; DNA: TGCGCCAGCAGCTTGCCATTGCCGGGCAATGAGCAGTTCTTC; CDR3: CASSLPLPGNEQFF
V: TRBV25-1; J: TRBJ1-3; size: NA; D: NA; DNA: TGTGCCAGCAGTGAACTTGGGGCTGGAAACACCATATATTTT; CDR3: CASSELGAGNTIYF
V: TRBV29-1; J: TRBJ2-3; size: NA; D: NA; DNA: TGCAGCGTTGAAGGGCTAGTTGGGGCAGATACGCAGTATTTT; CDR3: CSVEGLVGADTQYF
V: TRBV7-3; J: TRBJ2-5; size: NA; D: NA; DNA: TGTGCCAGCAGCCCCCGGGGCGGCAGCCAAGAGACCCAGTACTTC; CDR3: CASSPRGGSQETQYF
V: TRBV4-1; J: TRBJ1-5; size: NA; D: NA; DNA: TGCGCCAGCAGCCAACCTACAGGCTCAAGGAGCAATCAGCCCCAGCATTTT; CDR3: CASSQPTGSRSNQPQHF
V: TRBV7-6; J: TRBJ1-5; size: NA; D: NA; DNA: TGTGCCAGCAGCCTTCAGGAGAATCAGCCCCAGCATTTT; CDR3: CASSLQENQPQHF
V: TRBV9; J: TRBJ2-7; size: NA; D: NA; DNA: TGTGCCAGCAGCGGGGGGCGTAAGCAGTACTTC; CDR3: CASSGGRKQYF
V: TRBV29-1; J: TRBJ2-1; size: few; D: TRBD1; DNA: TGCAGCGTTGCCCAGGGGGCGAGGGGCAATGAGCAGTTCTTC; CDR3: CSVAQGARGNEQFF